This TCR beta chain is from a study of pediatric ulcerative colitis. Turning to the study itself: Ulcerative colitis patients had pancolitis or left-sided colitis, with confirming histology. Whole-study findings and limits: Ulcerative colitis patients shared more blood-rectal clones than controls.

This was a survey-level run. Sequencing depth was up to 500,000 reads per sample. The protocol was immunoSEQ multiplex PCR, while the TCRdb copy is restricted to in-frame clones and leaves out a portion. The sample consists of about 36,000 clones, 60% to 75% of them appearing once. During colonoscopy, one to two rectal pinch biopsies were collected. In the case of this clone: Its specificity is not known.

Germline CDR1 and CDR2: SGHRS and YFSETQ. The germline V and J ends were trimmed by 10 bases and 5 bases, with 20 bases remaining between them. The CDR3 has 14 amino acids. The chain joins TRBV5-1 to TRBJ2-3, with D perhaps TRBD2 (5 bases). This clonotype originated in a boy younger than 18 with moderate ulcerative colitis. Sequencing was carried out using gut tissue. CDR3 in DNA: TGCGCCGCCTCCCCGGGCGGGTGGAAAGATACGCAGTATTTT. This translates into CAASPGGWKDTQYF.